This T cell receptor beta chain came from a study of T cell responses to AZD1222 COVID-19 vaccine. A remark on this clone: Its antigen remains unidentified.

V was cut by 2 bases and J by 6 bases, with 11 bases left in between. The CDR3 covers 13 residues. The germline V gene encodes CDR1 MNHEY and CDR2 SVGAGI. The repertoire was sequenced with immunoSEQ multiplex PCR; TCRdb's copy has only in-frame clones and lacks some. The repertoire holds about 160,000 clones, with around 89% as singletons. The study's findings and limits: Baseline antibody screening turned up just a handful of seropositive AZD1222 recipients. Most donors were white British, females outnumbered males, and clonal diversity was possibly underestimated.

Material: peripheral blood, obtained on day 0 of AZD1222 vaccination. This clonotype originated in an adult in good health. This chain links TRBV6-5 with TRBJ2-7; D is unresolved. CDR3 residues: CASSYQRGTEQYV. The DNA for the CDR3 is TGTGCCAGCAGTTACCAAAGAGGTACCGAGCAGTACGTC.